Following are 9 T cell receptor beta chains from one sample sequenced in a study of beta chain features in type 1 diabetes. Sequencing targeted expressed TCRB transcripts, as all isolated RNA had been reverse transcribed. Here immunoSEQ multiplex PCR was the method, and the copy in TCRdb shows in-frame clones only, minus some. The data show about 900,000 clones, 15% to 20% seen once. The sample comprised naive CD4+ T cells from blood. The receptors here all came from a woman between 18 and 29 years old in good health.

The J gene is TRBJ2-3, the V gene TRBV28, with D perhaps TRBD2 (5 bases). Per the germline V gene, CDR1 is MDHEN and CDR2 is SYDVKM. The CDR3 length is 13 residues. V lost 4 bases to trimming and J lost 5 bases, with 10 bases between them. The CDR3 sequence is CASSSGTLDTQYF. Here the CDR3 DNA reads TGTGCCAGCAGTTCGGGAACCCTAGATACGCAGTATTTT. Full variable domain (rest looked up from reference TRBV28 and TRBJ2-3): DVKVTQSSRYLVKRTGEKVFLECVQDMDHENMFWYRQDPGLGLRLIYFSYDVKMKEKGDIPEGYSVSREKKERFSLILESASTNQTSMYLCASSSGTLDTQYFGPGTRLTVL.

The sample holds a few counts of this clone. The chain uses TRBV7-3 and TRBJ2-1, with D possibly matching TRBD2 (6 bases). CDR3 length: 14 amino acids. The V end lost 2 bases, the J end lost 8 bases, and 13 bases lay between the germline ends. The V gene's germline CDR1 is SGHTA and CDR2 FQGTGA. CDR3 DNA sequence: TGTGCCAGCAGCTTAGCGGGGAGAGGCTATGAGCAGTTCTTC. This sequence encodes CASSLAGRGYEQFF.

Worth noting for this clone: This specimen includes other DNA sequences encoding the same CDR3. This chain connects TRBV28 to TRBJ1-2, with no clear D. The V gene lost 5 bases and the J gene lost 0 bases, with 1 base spanning the gap. CDR3 size: 11 residues. Per germline, CDR1 MDHEN and CDR2 SYDVKM. The CDR3 sequence is CASSPNYGYTF. CDR3 nucleotide sequence: TGTGCCAGCAGTCCTAACTATGGCTACACCTTC.

In this sample, this clone turned up a few times. The chain is built from TRBV7-2 and TRBJ1-2, with 8 nucleotides matching TRBD1. Germline CDR1 SGHTA, CDR2 FQGNSA. V shed 3 bases, J shed 2 bases, and the junction held 5 bases outside the gene matches. The CDR3 spans 15 residues. The DNA for the CDR3 is TGTGCCAGCAGCTTCCCGGACAGGGCCAACTATGGCTACACCTTC. Protein product: CASSFPDRANYGYTF.

This clone has just a few counts. The J gene is TRBJ1-4, the V gene TRBV5-1; no definite D call. Trimming stripped 2 bases from V and 8 bases from J, with 16 bases between. The CDR3 runs to 15 residues. The germline gives CDR1 SGHRS, CDR2 YFSETQ. CDR3 loop: CASSFRSRGEEKLFF. Here the CDR3 DNA reads TGCGCCAGCAGCTTCAGGAGCCGAGGTGAAGAAAAACTGTTTTTT.

This clone was observed a handful of times. This chain connects TRBV5-7 to TRBJ2-2, with D unresolved. TRBV5-7 is labeled an ORF, and its function is uncertain. This CDR3 has 15 amino acids. The V end was cut by 3 bases, the J end by 9 bases, with 18 bases between. The CDR3 loop is CASSSNKRGIRELFF. Here the CDR3 DNA reads TGTGCCAGCAGCTCGAATAAACGTGGAATACGGGAGCTGTTTTTT.

The chain uses TRBV6-5 and TRBJ1-1; unclear D gene. CDR1 MNHEY and CDR2 SVGAGI come from the germline V gene. The CDR3 sequence is 14 residues long. V was clipped by 0 bases and J by 5 bases, with 10 bases between them. The CDR3 DNA sequence: TGTGCCAGCAGTTACTCAGAGGCAAGAACTGAAGCTTTCTTT. Its protein is CASSYSEARTEAFF.

The chain uses TRBV29-1 and TRBJ1-5; D is undetermined. The CDR3 covers 13 residues. Germline V gives CDR1 SQVTM, CDR2 ANQGSEA. Trimming removed 5 bases at V and 5 bases at J, with 13 bases between. CDR3 residues: CSVSWALDQPQHF. The CDR3 region has the DNA TGCAGCGTTTCATGGGCTCTTGATCAGCCCCAGCATTTT.

This clone was recorded a few times. This chain connects TRBV9 to TRBJ2-7; 10 bases map to TRBD1. Looked up from germline, CDR1 is SGDLS and CDR2 is YYNGEE. The CDR3 has 15 residues. J was trimmed by 2 bases and V by 3 bases; bases with no gene match: 5. CDR3 sequence reads: CASSDPGTGAYEQYF. Here the CDR3 DNA reads TGTGCCAGCAGCGACCCCGGGACAGGGGCCTACGAGCAGTACTTC. Supplemented by reference TRBV9 and TRBJ2-7, the full variable domain reads DSGVTQTPKHLITATGQRVTLRCSPRSGDLSVYWYQQSLDQGLQFLIQYYNGEERAKGNILERFSAQQFPDLHSELNLSSLELGDSALYFCASSDPGTGAYEQYFGPGTRLTVT.